The next 4 T cell receptor beta chains were all read from a single sample in a study of OX40 agonist ivuxolimab in advanced cancers. Sequencing was performed with immunoSEQ multiplex PCR; in TCRdb, only in-frame clones are kept and a portion is missing. The sample includes 35,000 to 45,000 clones, around 87% of them seen just once. The source material was CD4+ or CD8+ T cells sorted from blood, sampled in a trial of the OX40 agonist ivuxolimab. The receptors were gathered from an adult with an advanced solid tumor such as melanoma, head and neck, liver or kidney cancer.

The chain has TRBV25-1 and TRBJ2-5; D tentatively fits TRBD1 or TRBD2 (5 bases each). Trimming left V 1 base short and J 1 base short, with 7 bases between. This CDR3 spans 14 amino acids. The germline V gene encodes CDR1 MGHDK and CDR2 SYGVNS. Written as DNA, the CDR3 is TGTGCCAGCAGTGAATGGGACGGCCAAGAGACCCAGTACTTC. Residues: CASSEWDGQETQYF.

The chain couples TRBV6-5 to TRBJ2-3; no firm D call. Germline V gene sequence: CDR1 MNHEY, CDR2 SVGAGI. V lost 0 bases and J lost 3, with 10 bases in between. The CDR3 has 15 residues. The CDR3 coding sequence is TGTGCCAGCAGTTACTCTGGCGTACGGACAGATACGCAGTATTTT. Its translation is CASSYSGVRTDTQYF.

The rearrangement joins TRBV2 to TRBJ1-5; a possible D gene is TRBD1 (5 bases). Germline V CDR1 and CDR2: SNHLY, FYNNEI. Trimming stripped 8 bases from V and 3 bases from J, with 11 bases between. The CDR3 spans 13 residues. CDR3 sequence reads: CASGGNTNQPQHF. The CDR3 bases are TGTGCCAGCGGGGGGAACACCAATCAGCCCCAGCATTTT.

The chain joins TRBV4-1 to TRBJ1-1; the D gene is possibly TRBD1 (5 bases). Germline V lookup: CDR1 MGHRA, CDR2 YSYEKL. V lost 5 bases, J lost 5 bases, and 9 bases lay in between. The CDR3 consists of 12 residues. CDR3 DNA: TGCGCCAGCAGCAGGGGTTTTACTGAAGCTTTCTTT. It encodes CASSRGFTEAFF.